These T cell receptor beta chains were read from a single sample in a study of T-cell memory formation after mild COVID-19. TCRdb re-called the 5' RACE reads through MiXCR, storing one row per CDR3 protein. The sample has about 350,000 distinct CDR3 sequences, approximately 14% seen once. The specimen sequenced was PBMCs or a T cell subset sorted from them (not recorded which). The receptors shown here come from a man aged 18 to 29 who had mild COVID-19 (a few samples of this study predate the infection). Cell type and time point are not known. Both conserved end residues are part of each CDR3. Clone size, where shown, is once, few, many, or a class for clones that have expanded.

j_call,v_call,clone_size,cdr3_aa
TRBJ2-1,TRBV2,many,CASSSGPPPNNEQFF
TRBJ1-5,TRBV20-1,few,CSASVGPRQPQHF
TRBJ1-1,TRBV4-1,.,CASSHTGLNTEAFF
TRBJ1-1,TRBV5-1,few,CASSFYVQPNTEAFF
TRBJ2-6,TRBV4-1,.,CASSQERGLSSGANVLTF
TRBJ2-7,TRBV27,.,CASSLTGQGWYEQYF
TRBJ2-1,TRBV15,few,CATSRGRQGGPYNEQFF
TRBJ2-3,TRBV7-2,.,CASSKNGVATDTQYF
TRBJ2-7,TRBV28,.,CASSARGDEQYF
TRBJ1-2,TRBV27,.,CASSLGEPGRLLYGYTF
TRBJ2-2,TRBV6-2/TRBV6-3,.,CASSYADTGELFF
TRBJ1-5,TRBV9,few,CASSRTGVGQPQHF